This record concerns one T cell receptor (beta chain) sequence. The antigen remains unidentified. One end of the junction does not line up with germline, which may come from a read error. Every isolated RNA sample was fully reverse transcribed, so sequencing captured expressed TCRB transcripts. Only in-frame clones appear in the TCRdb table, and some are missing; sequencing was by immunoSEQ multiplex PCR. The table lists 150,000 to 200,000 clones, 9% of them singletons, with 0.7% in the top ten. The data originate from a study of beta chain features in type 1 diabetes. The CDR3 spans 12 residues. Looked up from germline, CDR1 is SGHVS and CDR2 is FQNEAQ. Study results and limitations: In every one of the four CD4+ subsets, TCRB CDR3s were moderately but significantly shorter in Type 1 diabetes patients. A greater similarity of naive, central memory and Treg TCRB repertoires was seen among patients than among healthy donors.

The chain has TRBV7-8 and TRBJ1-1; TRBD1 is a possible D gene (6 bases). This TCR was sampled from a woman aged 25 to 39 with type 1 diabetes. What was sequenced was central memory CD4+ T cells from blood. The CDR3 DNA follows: TGTGCCAGCAGCGGAAGGGACACGGAAGCTTTCTTT. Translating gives CASSGRDTEAFF. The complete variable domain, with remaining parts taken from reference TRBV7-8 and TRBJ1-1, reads GAGVSQSPRYKVAKRGQDVALRCDPISGHVSLFWYQQALGQGPEFLTYFQNEAQLDKSGLPSDRFFAERPEGSVSTLKIQRTQQEDSAVYLCASSGRDTEAFFGQGTRLTVV.